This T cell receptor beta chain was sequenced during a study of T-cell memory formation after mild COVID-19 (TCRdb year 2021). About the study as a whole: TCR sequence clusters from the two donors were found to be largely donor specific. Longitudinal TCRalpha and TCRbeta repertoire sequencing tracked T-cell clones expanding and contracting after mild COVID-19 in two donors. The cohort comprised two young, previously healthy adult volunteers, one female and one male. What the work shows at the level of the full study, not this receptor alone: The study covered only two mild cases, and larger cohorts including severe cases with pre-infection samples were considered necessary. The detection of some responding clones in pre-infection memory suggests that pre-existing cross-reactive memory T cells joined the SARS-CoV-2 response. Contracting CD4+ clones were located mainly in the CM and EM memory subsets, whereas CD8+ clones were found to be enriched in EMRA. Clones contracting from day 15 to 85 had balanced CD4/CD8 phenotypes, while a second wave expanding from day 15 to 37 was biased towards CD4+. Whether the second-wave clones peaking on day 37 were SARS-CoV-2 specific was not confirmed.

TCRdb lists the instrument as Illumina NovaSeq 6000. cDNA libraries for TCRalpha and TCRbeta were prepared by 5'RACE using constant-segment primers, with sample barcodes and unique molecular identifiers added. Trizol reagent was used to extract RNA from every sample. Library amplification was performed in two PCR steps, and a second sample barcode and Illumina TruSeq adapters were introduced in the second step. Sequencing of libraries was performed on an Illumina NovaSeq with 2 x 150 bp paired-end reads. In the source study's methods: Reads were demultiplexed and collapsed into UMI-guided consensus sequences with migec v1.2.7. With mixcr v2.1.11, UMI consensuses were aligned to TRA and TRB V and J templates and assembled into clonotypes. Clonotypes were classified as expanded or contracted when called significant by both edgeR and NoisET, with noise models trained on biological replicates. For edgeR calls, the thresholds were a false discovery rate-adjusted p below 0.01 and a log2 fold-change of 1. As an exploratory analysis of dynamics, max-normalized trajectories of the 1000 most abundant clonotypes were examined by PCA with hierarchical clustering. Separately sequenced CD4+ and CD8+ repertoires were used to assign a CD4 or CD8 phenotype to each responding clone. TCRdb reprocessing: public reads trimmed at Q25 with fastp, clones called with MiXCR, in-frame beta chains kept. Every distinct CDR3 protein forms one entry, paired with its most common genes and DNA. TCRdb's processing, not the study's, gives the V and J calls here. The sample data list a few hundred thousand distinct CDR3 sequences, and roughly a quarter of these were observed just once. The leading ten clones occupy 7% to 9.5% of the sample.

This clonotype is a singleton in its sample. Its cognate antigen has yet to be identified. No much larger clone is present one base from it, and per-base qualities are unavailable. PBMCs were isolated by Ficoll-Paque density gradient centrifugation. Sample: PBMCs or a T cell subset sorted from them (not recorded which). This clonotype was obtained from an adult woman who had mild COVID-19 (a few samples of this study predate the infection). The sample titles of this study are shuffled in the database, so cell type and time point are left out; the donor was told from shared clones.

The DNA sequence is as follows: TGTGCCAGCAGCGTAGCTTTGGGGGGTGTGGGCGAGCAGTACTTC. Its translation reads: CASSVALGGVGEQYF. This chain is built from TRBV9 and TRBJ2-7, and possibly TRBD2, on 6 matching bases. CDR1 is given as SGDLS and CDR2 as YYNGEE, both from the germline V gene. Including the terminal cysteine and phenylalanine, the CDR3 comprises 15 residues. Left in the record is the CDR3 DNA by itself, 45 bases read in frame from the first base. Trimming removed 0 bases from V and 6 bases from J, leaving 16 bases between the germline ends.